This T cell receptor (beta chain) was retrieved from a study of T cells in tuberculosis. General study results and limits: Active tuberculosis cases were adults; controls were adolescents.

Comment on this clone: Its antigen remains unknown.

Germline V lookup: CDR1 SEHNR, CDR2 FQNEAQ (reference sequence). This CDR3 has 14 residues. The ends were cut back, 3 bases at V and 2 bases at J, with 10 bases in the middle. Repertoires were generated with immunoSEQ multiplex PCR, while TCRdb's copy carries only in-frame clones and drops some. Of 25,000 to 35,000 clones in the sample, roughly 92% were seen once. Tuberculin skin test and IGRA determined adolescents' latent tuberculosis status at entry. On average about 100,000 T cells per donor were immunosequenced. This chain joins TRBV7-9 and TRBJ2-5, with unresolved D. The sample comprised PBMCs. This clonotype originated in a donor aged 5-35 years with latent tuberculosis or without tuberculosis infection. Some clones in this sample may be carry-over from other donors' samples. The CDR3 loop is CASSFNRLQETQYF. CDR3 sequence (DNA): TGTGCCAGCAGCTTTAATCGGTTGCAAGAGACCCAGTACTTC.